The clone carrying this T cell receptor beta chain was found a few times. Its antigen remains unidentified. Investigators isolated RNA and reverse transcribed it into cDNA to act as the sequencing template. Data came from immunoSEQ multiplex PCR; TCRdb stores just in-frame clones and leaves some out. This table holds about 64,000 clones, around 42% found once. This sample was taken from a study of CD8+ T cells in alopecia areata. Study results and limitations: Because one nonresponder was included, the link of baseline CD8+ expansion to response is considered uncertain.

Treatment reported: oral pan-JAK inhibitor, 5-10 mg twice daily. The CDR3 runs to 19 residues. Losses at the gene ends were 5 bases for V and 0 bases for J; bases not matched to a gene: 21. The germline CDR1 and CDR2 sequences are SQVTM and ANQGSEA. The sequenced sample was CD8+ T cells sorted from blood, obtained around week 36, from a patient treated with tofacitinib. The sequence came from a human donor with alopecia areata. V is TRBV29-1 and J is TRBJ1-1; 7 bases agree with TRBD1. The CDR3 reads CSVLAQGPFTGAMNTEAFF. The CDR3 coding sequence is TGCAGCGTTTTAGCCCAAGGACCTTTTACAGGGGCCATGAACACTGAAGCTTTCTTT.